One T cell receptor beta chain is described in this entry. What it recognizes is unknown. This sample is part of a study of CD8 T cells in ankylosing spondylitis. This CDR3 has 15 residues. J lost 6 bases, V lost 5 bases, and 12 bases had no gene match. Whole-study results and caveats: Disease-linked clones reportedly concentrated significantly in matched ankylosing spondylitis synovial fluid.

For TCR beta, libraries came from quantitative 5'-RACE with molecular barcodes. TCRdb re-called the 5' RACE reads through MiXCR, storing one row per CDR3 protein. The data show around 250,000 distinct CDR3 sequences, with roughly 10% seen just once and roughly 6.8% held by the top ten. The sequence was collected from a male donor with ankylosing spondylitis or in good health (not recorded which). Sample: blood, either unsorted or a sorted T cell fraction (not recorded which). This rearrangement joins TRBV12-3 or TRBV12-4 to TRBJ1-1; TRBD1 matches 7 bases. The CDR3 DNA sequence: TGTGCCAGCAGTCCTGACAGGGCGGATTCTTCTGAAGCTTTCTTT. This translates into CASSPDRADSSEAFF.